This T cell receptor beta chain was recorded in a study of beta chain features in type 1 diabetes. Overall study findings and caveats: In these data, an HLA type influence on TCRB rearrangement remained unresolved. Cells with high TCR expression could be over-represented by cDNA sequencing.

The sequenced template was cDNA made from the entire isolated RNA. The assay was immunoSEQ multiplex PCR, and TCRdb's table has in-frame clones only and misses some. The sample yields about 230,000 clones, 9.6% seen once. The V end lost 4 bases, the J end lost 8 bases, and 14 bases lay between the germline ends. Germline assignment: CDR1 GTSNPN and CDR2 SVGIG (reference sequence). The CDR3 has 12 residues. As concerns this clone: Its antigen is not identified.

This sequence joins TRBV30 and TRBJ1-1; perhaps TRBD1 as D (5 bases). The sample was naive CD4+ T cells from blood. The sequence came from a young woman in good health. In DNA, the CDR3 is TGTGCCTGGATCGCAGGGTACGCGGAAGCTTTCTTT. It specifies CAWIAGYAEAFF.